These 8 T cell receptor beta chains came from one sample sequenced in a study of shared clonotypes between healthy human individuals. Clones were read by immunoSEQ multiplex PCR, and TCRdb kept only the in-frame ones, dropping some. The sample lists fewer than 1.8 million clones; approximately 98.5% were seen once. Specimen: naive CD4+ T cells sorted from blood. The subset here: CD45RA+ positively selected. The source is a man under 40 in good health.

The chain links TRBV25-1 to TRBJ2-7; 7 bases line up with TRBD1. Germline V gives CDR1 MGHDK, CDR2 SYGVNS. The CDR3 spans 13 residues. Germline trimming cut 8 bases from V and 2 bases from J; bases unmatched to any gene: 6. The CDR3: CASERQGTYEQYF. CDR3 sequence (DNA): TGTGCCAGCGAACGACAGGGCACCTACGAGCAGTACTTC.

This rearrangement joins TRBV28 to TRBJ2-3; no clear D. Between the trimmed V and J ends, which lost 4 bases and 6 bases, there was a span of 8 bases. The CDR3 spans 12 residues. Germline values: CDR1 MDHEN, CDR2 SYDVKM. The CDR3, as DNA: TGTGCCAGCAGTTCCCTTGGGGATACGCAGTATTTT. This encodes CASSSLGDTQYF.

This chain connects TRBV2 to TRBJ1-2; D uncertain. The CDR3 runs to 14 residues. V was cut by 6 bases and J by 8 bases, with 19 bases left in between. Germline V CDR1 and CDR2: SNHLY, FYNNEI. In nucleotides, the CDR3 is TGTGCCAGCAGGAAGAGGGCGGATTATGAGGGCTACACCTTC. Protein product: CASRKRADYEGYTF.

As concerns this clone: The sample contains more than one DNA sequence encoding this CDR3. V usage is TRBV27 and J usage is TRBJ1-5, with no clear D. This CDR3 region has 15 residues. The V end lost 3 bases, the J end lost 0 bases, and 9 bases lay between the germline ends. CDR1 is MNHEY and CDR2 is SMNVEV in the germline V gene (reference sequence). For the CDR3, the DNA is TGTGCCAGCAGTTTGGCAGGAAATAGCAATCAGCCCCAGCATTTT. It specifies CASSLAGNSNQPQHF.

This sequence joins TRBV5-1 and TRBJ2-7; 7 nucleotides agree with TRBD2. V shed 0 bases and J 5 bases; nucleotides not matched to a gene: 14. Germline V lookup: CDR1 SGHRS, CDR2 YFSETQ. CDR3 length: 17 residues. Written as DNA, the CDR3 is TGCGCCAGCAGCTTGGTTGTGGGAGGGCCCTATCTCGACGAGCAGTACTTC. It encodes CASSLVVGGPYLDEQYF.

The chain recombines TRBV5-1 with TRBJ2-5; D gene ambiguous. This CDR3 has 13 residues. Trimming pared 4 bases from V and 0 bases from J, leaving 7 bases between. CDR1 is SGHRS and CDR2 is YFSETQ in the germline V gene. The CDR3 loop is CASSTLYQETQYF. CDR3 sequence (DNA): TGCGCCAGCAGCACCCTGTACCAAGAGACCCAGTACTTC.

The chain recombines TRBV21-1 with TRBJ2-6. TRBV21-1 is a pseudogene. The CDR3 length is 18 residues. CDR3 DNA sequence: TGTGCCAGCAGCAGTCTTGGGGACCGCGTCGTCGGGGCCAACGTCCTGACTTTC. It is translated as CASSSLGDRVVGANVLTF.

The J gene is TRBJ2-7, the V gene TRBV28; 10 positions match TRBD2. The germline V gene has CDR1 MDHEN and CDR2 SYDVKM. This CDR3 has 14 residues. J lost 4 bases, V lost 5 bases, and 5 bases had no gene match. The CDR3 coding sequence is TGTGCCAGCAGTCCTAGCGGGAGAGGGTACGAGCAGTACTTC. This gives the protein CASSPSGRGYEQYF.